Following are 25 T cell receptor beta chains from one sample sequenced in a study of PD-1 blockade in classical Hodgkin lymphoma. Using immunoSEQ multiplex PCR, the repertoire was profiled, and TCRdb retains in-frame clones only, with some absent. The table has 25,000 to 40,000 clones, over 75% seen once. Indicated time point: cycle 4 day 1 (C4D1), after 6 weeks of nivolumab. Each patient experienced a relapse that followed autologous stem cell transplantation, and brentuximab vedotin exposure varied. Sequenced material: peripheral blood mononuclear cells (PBMCs), taken before the fourth cycle of nivolumab. These receptor sequences come from a human donor with classical Hodgkin lymphoma.

This sequence joins TRBV5-1 and TRBJ2-5; no firm D call. Trimming shortened V by 0 bases and J by 3 bases, and 12 bases separated the two germline ends. Germline V lookup: CDR1 SGHRS, CDR2 YFSETQ. The CDR3 is 15 amino acids. CDR3 nucleotides: TGCGCCAGCAGCTTGGGCTGGAGCCGCGAAGAGACCCAGTACTTC. This encodes CASSLGWSREETQYF.

The chain has TRBV7-8 and TRBJ2-2; 7 bases map to TRBD2. This CDR3 spans 19 amino acids. The V segment lost 7 bases and the J segment 1 base; nucleotides outside the gene matches: 18. Germline CDR1 and CDR2: SGHVS and FQNEAQ. The CDR3 is CASNTMGGMGNENTGELFF. Here the CDR3 DNA reads TGTGCCAGCAATACGATGGGAGGGATGGGGAACGAGAACACCGGGGAGCTGTTTTTT.

This chain joins TRBV5-1 and TRBJ1-1; tentatively, D is TRBD1 (5 bases). V shed 4 bases and J shed 5 bases, with 15 bases lying between them. The CDR3 length is 14 residues. CDR1 SGHRS and CDR2 YFSETQ come from the germline V gene. Here the CDR3 reads CASSLAGGGTEAFF. The CDR3 coding sequence is TGCGCCAGCAGCCTGGCAGGTGGGGGAACTGAAGCTTTCTTT.

This rearrangement joins TRBV14 to TRBJ2-1; 13 bases agree with TRBD2. The CDR3 sequence is 16 residues long. The trim removed 4 bases at V and 2 bases at J, leaving 2 bases unmatched. Looked up from germline, CDR1 is SGHDN and CDR2 is FVKESK. CDR3 region: CASSPGTSGTYNEQFF. The CDR3 DNA is TGTGCCAGCAGCCCCGGGACTAGCGGGACCTACAATGAGCAGTTCTTC.

The chain recombines TRBV7-2 with TRBJ2-2; TRBD2 is a possible D gene (5 bases). The V end lost 3 bases, the J end lost 4 bases, and 9 bases lay between the germline ends. CDR3 length: 14 residues. Germline CDR1 reads SGHTA; CDR2 reads FQGNSA. CDR3 DNA: TGTGCCAGCAGCTTCTCCGCGGGCACCGGGGAGCTGTTTTTT. As protein: CASSFSAGTGELFF.

The chain employs TRBV4-1 and TRBJ1-1; D unresolved. Germline assignment: CDR1 MGHRA and CDR2 YSYEKL. The CDR3 contains 14 residues. V dropped 0 bases and J dropped 4 bases, with 9 bases sitting between them. The CDR3 sequence is CASSQDPVITEAFF. CDR3 bases: TGCGCCAGCAGCCAAGACCCCGTGATCACTGAAGCTTTCTTT.

The genes are TRBV10-3 and TRBJ1-5; TRBD1 is a possible D gene (6 bases). Germline V gene sequence: CDR1 ENHRY, CDR2 SYGVKD. The CDR3 covers 14 residues. V was cut by 2 bases and J by 9 bases, with 14 bases left in between. CDR3 sequence (DNA): TGTGCCATCAGTGAGACAGGGCTCCCTTCGCCCCAGCATTTT. It specifies CAISETGLPSPQHF.

This clone was seen only a few times. V is TRBV4-2 and J is TRBJ2-7, with TRBD1 identical over 10 bases. V shed 4 bases, J shed 4 bases, and the junction held 7 bases outside the gene matches. This CDR3 spans 15 amino acids. The germline CDR1 and CDR2 sequences are LGHNA and YNFKEQ. DNA of the CDR3: TGTGCCAGCAGCCGCGACAGGGGGCAGGGTTACGAGCAGTACTTC. Translation: CASSRDRGQGYEQYF.

This clone has just a few counts. This rearrangement joins TRBV28 to TRBJ2-7, with a possible D match to TRBD1 (5 bases). Trimming shortened V by 4 bases and J by 3 bases, and 13 bases separated the two germline ends. The germline gives CDR1 MDHEN, CDR2 SYDVKM. The CDR3 has 14 amino acids. The CDR3 region is CASSWGDIRYEQYF. Here the CDR3 DNA reads TGTGCCAGCAGTTGGGGCGATATACGCTACGAGCAGTACTTC.

The J gene is TRBJ1-3, the V gene TRBV5-4, with a possible D match to TRBD1 (5 bases). The CDR3 runs to 15 residues. Trimming removed 1 base at V and 4 bases at J, with 12 bases between. Germline-derived CDR1 and CDR2 are SGHNT and YYREEE (reference sequence). CDR3 bases: TGTGCCAGCAGCTTGACAGGTCCGGCGGGAAACACCATATATTTT. Translation gives CASSLTGPAGNTIYF.

V gene TRBV28 combines with J gene TRBJ2-1; possibly TRBD2 for D (5 bases). Looked up from germline, CDR1 is MDHEN and CDR2 is SYDVKM. V was pared by 5 bases and J by 3 bases, with 17 bases between. This CDR3 contains 16 residues. The chain's CDR3 is CASSTFGLNDYNEQFF. The CDR3 nucleotides are TGTGCCAGCAGTACCTTCGGACTGAATGACTACAATGAGCAGTTCTTC.

The V gene is TRBV19, the J gene TRBJ1-4; D not certain. The germline V and J ends were trimmed by 5 bases and 0 bases, with 10 bases remaining between them. Germline CDR1 is LNHDA and CDR2 is SQIVND (reference sequence). The CDR3 has 15 amino acids. For the CDR3, the DNA is TGTGCCAGTAGTCACCGAATTGCAACTAATGAAAAACTGTTTTTT. The encoded protein is CASSHRIATNEKLFF.

The chain links TRBV6-1 to TRBJ2-7; D is unclear. Germline CDR1 and CDR2: MNHNS and SASEGT. The length of the CDR3 is 14 residues. The V and J ends lost 1 base and 2 bases respectively, with 9 bases between them. The CDR3 DNA reads TGTGCCAGCAGTGAAGTTCGCGGAACCTACGAGCAGTACTTC. Protein: CASSEVRGTYEQYF.

This chain links TRBV11-3 with TRBJ2-7, with 10 bases fitting TRBD1. V shed 1 base, J shed 6 bases, and the junction held 0 bases outside the gene matches. Germline lookup yields CDR1 SGHNT and CDR2 YENEEA. The CDR3 consists of 13 residues. Here the CDR3 DNA reads TGTGCCAGCAGCTTAGGGACAGGGGGCGAGCAGTACGTC. Its translation is CASSLGTGGEQYV.

For the CDR3, the DNA is TGTGCCACCAGCGGCTTTACTAGCGGCCAAGAGACCCAGTACTTC. This gives the protein CATSGFTSGQETQYF. V and J are TRBV15 and TRBJ2-5, with 8 bases identical to TRBD2. Germline V gene sequence: CDR1 LNHNV, CDR2 YYDKDF (reference sequence). The CDR3 covers 15 residues. Germline trimming cut 5 bases from V and 1 base from J; bases unmatched to any gene: 6.

The chain joins TRBV7-3 to TRBJ2-1; TRBD2 matches at 11 bases. From germline, CDR1 is SGHTA and CDR2 FQGTGA. The CDR3 loop spans 14 amino acids. J was trimmed by 10 bases and V by 4 bases; bases with no gene match: 6. For the CDR3, the DNA is TGTGCCAGCAGCTCCGGGACTAGCGGTGGGGAGCAGTTCTTC. It translates to CASSSGTSGGEQFF.

This clone is a singleton in its sample. This chain uses TRBV7-8 with TRBJ2-7; the D gene is possibly TRBD2 (6 bases). Germline V gene lookup returns CDR1 SGHVS and CDR2 FQNEAQ. This CDR3 region has 14 residues. V dropped 7 bases and J dropped 7 bases, with 20 bases sitting between them. DNA of the CDR3: TGTGCCAGCACCCCGGAGGGGCTACTTAGAGAGCAGTACTTC. Its translation: CASTPEGLLREQYF.

The J gene is TRBJ2-5, the V gene TRBV6-7; 7 nucleotides match TRBD2. TRBV6-7 is labeled an ORF, and its function is uncertain. The length of the CDR3 is 14 residues. The trim removed 5 bases at V and 4 bases at J, leaving 7 bases unmatched. The CDR3 nucleotides read TGTGCCAGCAGTCCTAGCGGAGGGTTAGAGACCCAGTACTTC. Amino acids: CASSPSGGLETQYF.

CDR3 sequence: CAGGFRGQGGELFF. The CDR3 DNA is TGTGCCGGCGGCTTCAGGGGGCAGGGCGGGGAGCTGTTTTTT. This chain joins TRBV27 and TRBJ2-2; 8 nucleotides line up with TRBD1. The J segment lost 7 bases and the V segment lost 11 bases, leaving 12 bases of the junction unmatched. CDR1 and CDR2 from the germline V gene are MNHEY and SMNVEV (reference sequence). CDR3 length: 14 residues.

In DNA form, the CDR3 reads TGTGCCAGCAGCCTAAGGAGGGGCACCGGGGAGCTGTTTTTT. It yields the protein CASSLRRGTGELFF. V is TRBV7-2 and J is TRBJ2-2; a weak D match, TRBD2 (6 bases). The CDR3 consists of 14 residues. Germline V gene lookup returns CDR1 SGHTA and CDR2 FQGNSA. The V end lost 5 bases, the J end lost 4 bases, and 11 bases lay between the germline ends.

In this sample, this clone turned up once. The genes are TRBV5-8 and TRBJ2-3; possible D gene TRBD2, 6 bases. The CDR3 covers 15 residues. Germline values: CDR1 SGHTS, CDR2 YDEGEE. Trimming removed 2 bases from V and 5 bases from J, with 15 bases in between. CDR3 nucleotide sequence: TGTGCCAGCAGCTTCGTGGGCGGGGCGAGAGATACGCAGTATTTT. It is translated as CASSFVGGARDTQYF.

This sequence joins TRBV6-1 and TRBJ1-2, with 9 positions matching TRBD1. Germline values: CDR1 MNHNS, CDR2 SASEGT. The J segment lost 0 bases and the V segment lost 6 bases, leaving 2 bases of the junction unmatched. The CDR3 extends over 14 amino acids. In nucleotides, the CDR3 is TGTGCCAGCAGCCGGGACAGGGCTAACTATGGCTACACCTTC. Amino acids: CASSRDRANYGYTF.

The chain uses TRBV28 and TRBJ2-5, with unresolved D. This CDR3 region has 14 residues. V shed 2 bases and J shed 2 bases, with 9 bases lying between them. CDR1 and CDR2 from the germline V gene are MDHEN and SYDVKM. The CDR3 spells CASSLGNHQETQYF. CDR3 in DNA: TGTGCCAGCAGTTTAGGGAACCATCAAGAGACCCAGTACTTC.

This chain joins TRBV7-2 and TRBJ1-2; D is unclear. This CDR3 contains 14 residues. The ends were cut back, 0 bases at V and 4 bases at J, with 9 bases in the middle. In germline, CDR1 is SGHTA, CDR2 FQGNSA. The CDR3 loop is CASSLALGSYGYTF. The CDR3 region has the DNA TGTGCCAGCAGCTTAGCGTTGGGGAGCTATGGCTACACCTTC. The full variable domain, with the rest looked up from reference TRBV7-2 and TRBJ1-2, is GAGVSQSPSNKVTEKGKDVELRCDPISGHTALYWYRQSLGQGLEFLIYFQGNSAPDKSGLPSDRFSAERTGGSVSTLTIQRTQQEDSAVYLCASSLALGSYGYTFGSGTRLTVV.

The rearrangement uses TRBV4-2 and TRBJ1-2; no clear D. Germline-derived CDR1 and CDR2 are LGHNA and YNFKEQ. This CDR3 has 16 residues. V lost 0 bases and J lost 4, with 15 bases in between. CDR3 region: CASSQDGSSSLYGYTF. The DNA for the CDR3 is TGTGCCAGCAGCCAAGATGGGTCCTCCAGTCTCTATGGCTACACCTTC.